This T cell receptor beta chain was identified during a study of blood T cell repertoires in COVID-19. Germline loops: CDR1 SEHNR, CDR2 FQNEAQ (reference sequence). J gave up 4 bases and V 5 bases, and 5 bases lay outside the gene matches. The CDR3 contains 16 residues. Study processing details: The assay estimated nucleated cells by amplifying reference gene primers. Sequenced by immunoSEQ multiplex PCR; TCRdb stores in-frame clones only, minus some. V and J calls and clone size are given by that table; D and trimming were obtained from the DNA. The sample carries about 270,000 clones, 85% recorded once.

The material sequenced was peripheral blood. This sequence joins TRBV7-9 and TRBJ2-2; 12 nucleotides match TRBD2. The sequence came from a human donor in a cohort sampled during active COVID-19. CDR3 sequence (DNA): TGTGCCAGCAGCCTACTAGCGGGAGGCCTCACCGGGGAGCTGTTTTTT. It codes for CASSLLAGGLTGELFF.